A single sample gave rise to the 21 T cell receptor beta chains below, sequenced in a study of cytomegalovirus exposure and HLA in healthy donors (dated by TCRdb to 2016 to 2017). The library was built by means of the immunoSEQ multiplex PCR assay. The multiplex PCR relied on a mix of 60 forward primers for TCR Vbeta segments and 13 reverse primers for TCR Jbeta segments. Sourced from immuneACCESS, this table was stored by TCRdb with only in-frame sequences that have V and J called. A share of the clones is absent; for the studies checked, an unresolved V gene accounts for under half, and the remainder has no known explanation. The sample table contains roughly 67,000 clones; only one count was recorded for about 77% of them. The top ten clones comprise approximately 9.7% of the sample. The sample was PBMCs. The receptor source for this set is a middle-aged man in good health and CMV-seronegative.

In the case of this clone: Its ends do not fully match the called genes, so a read error is possible. The chain carries TRBV7-9 and TRBJ2-3; D is perhaps TRBD1 or TRBD2 (6 bases each). The CDR3 consists of 17 residues. Germline CDR1 is SEHNR and CDR2 is FQNEAQ (reference sequence). CDR3 in amino acids: CSSSLGGLADGTDTQYF. The DNA for the CDR3 is TGTTCCAGCAGCTTAGGGGGGCTAGCAGACGGCACAGATACGCAGTATTTT.

The chain has TRBV14 and TRBJ2-5; 9 bases agree with TRBD1. The germline CDR1 and CDR2 sequences are SGHDN and FVKESK. The CDR3 runs 16 residues. V lost 4 bases, J lost 5 bases, and 11 bases stayed unmatched. The CDR3 DNA follows: TGTGCCAGCAGCCGACGTCCCGGGACAGGGTTGGAGACCCAGTACTTC. It yields the protein CASSRRPGTGLETQYF.

The chain recombines TRBV5-1 with TRBJ2-3, with D possibly matching TRBD2 (6 bases). The CDR3 extends over 14 amino acids. V lost 3 bases and J 4 bases, leaving 12 bases between the germline ends. Germline V lookup: CDR1 SGHRS, CDR2 YFSETQ. The CDR3 spells CASSWGVASDTQYF. In nucleotides, the CDR3 is TGCGCCAGCAGCTGGGGGGTAGCGTCAGATACGCAGTATTTT.

This clone was observed a few times. CDR3 in amino acids: CASSLDRVGNSPLHF. The CDR3 DNA sequence: TGTGCCAGCAGCCTCGACAGGGTGGGTAATTCACCCCTCCACTTT. The V gene is TRBV7-9, the J gene TRBJ1-6; TRBD1 matches at 7 bases. Trimming cost V 5 bases and J 6 bases; bases outside gene matches: 7. Germline CDR1 SEHNR, CDR2 FQNEAQ (reference sequence). The CDR3 has 15 residues.

This sequence joins TRBV18 and TRBJ1-2; 8 nucleotides line up with TRBD1. The CDR3 runs 15 residues. Unmatched junction bases numbered 10, after V lost 3 bases and J lost 7 bases. Germline V gives CDR1 KGHSH, CDR2 LQKENI. The CDR3 here is CASSPAGTGLFGYTF. The CDR3 DNA follows: TGTGCCAGCTCACCGGCGGGGACAGGCTTGTTTGGCTACACCTTC.

This rearrangement joins TRBV14 to TRBJ2-2, with D hard to call. There are 15 residues in the CDR3. V shed 2 bases and J shed 1 base, with 8 bases lying between them. Germline V gives CDR1 SGHDN, CDR2 FVKESK. This CDR3 reads CASSQHYLNTGELFF. The CDR3 region has the DNA TGTGCCAGCAGCCAACACTATTTGAACACCGGGGAGCTGTTTTTT. Based on the CDR3 plus reference TRBV14 and TRBJ2-2, the full variable domain is EAGVTQFPSHSVIEKGQTVTLRCDPISGHDNLYWYRRVMGKEIKFLLHFVKESKQDESGMPNNRFLAERTGGTYSTLKVQPAELEDSGVYFCASSQHYLNTGELFFGEGSRLTVL.

The chain couples TRBV6-4 to TRBJ1-3; D gene uncertain. V was trimmed by 10 bases and J by 4 bases, leaving 11 bases between them. CDR1 and CDR2 (germline): MRHNA, SNTAGT. The CDR3 spans 12 residues. CDR3 loop: CAISTGGNTIYF. In DNA form, the CDR3 reads TGTGCCATCTCAACGGGAGGAAACACCATATATTTT.

The chain combines TRBV18 with TRBJ2-7; D may be TRBD1 (5 bases). The CDR3 is 17 residues long. Germline V gene lookup returns CDR1 KGHSH and CDR2 LQKENI. The ends were cut back, 3 bases at V and 5 bases at J, with 23 bases in the middle. The CDR3 reads CASSPQASLGLRHEQYF. The CDR3 bases are TGTGCCAGCTCACCCCAGGCCAGTCTGGGGCTACGACACGAGCAGTACTTC.

This clone has only one observation. This sequence joins TRBV5-4 and TRBJ2-7; 10 bases fit TRBD2. This CDR3 has 15 residues. Germline trimming cut 1 base from V and 4 bases from J; bases unmatched to any gene: 5. Per the germline V gene, CDR1 is SGHNT and CDR2 is YYREEE (reference sequence). CDR3 nucleotides: TGTGCCAGCAGCTTGAGATCTAGCGGGAGTTACGAGCAGTACTTC. This translates into CASSLRSSGSYEQYF.

This chain joins TRBV19 and TRBJ2-3; TRBD2 matches at 9 bases. Germline V lookup: CDR1 LNHDA, CDR2 SQIVND (reference sequence). V was pared by 0 bases and J by 4 bases, with 11 bases of the junction left unmatched. This CDR3 has 18 residues. The CDR3 DNA reads TGTGCCAGTAGTATAGATCAAGGAAGCGGGGGGACCGCAGATACGCAGTATTTT. Translated, it gives CASSIDQGSGGTADTQYF.

The rearrangement joins TRBV19 to TRBJ2-5; 7 bases agree with TRBD1. Matching the DNA end better, TRBJ2-7 makes the J call doubtful. Germline V gene sequence: CDR1 LNHDA, CDR2 SQIVND (reference sequence). CDR3 length equals 11 residues. The CDR3 reads CAAGQASEQYF. The CDR3 DNA reads TGTGCCGCTGGACAGGCTTCCGAGCAGTACTTC.

The rearrangement links TRBV28 to TRBJ2-7; 8 positions agree with TRBD1. Germline-derived CDR1 and CDR2 are MDHEN and SYDVKM. V shed 4 bases and J 3 bases; nucleotides not matched to a gene: 23. The CDR3 consists of 20 residues. CDR3 coding DNA: TGTGCCAGCAGTTACGAAGAAGAACAGGGGGAGTGGCCACTAGACTACGAGCAGTACTTC. It codes for CASSYEEEQGEWPLDYEQYF.

Written as DNA, the CDR3 is TGTGCCAGCAGCCGTGGCGGGGGGGGCGGGGAGCTGTTTTTT. Translation: CASSRGGGGGELFF. The rearrangement links TRBV7-2 to TRBJ2-2; 9 nucleotides match TRBD2. J gave up 7 bases and V 5 bases, and 5 bases lay outside the gene matches. Germline V lookup: CDR1 SGHTA, CDR2 FQGNSA. This CDR3 has 14 residues.

The chain uses TRBV7-2 and TRBJ2-7; 9 positions agree with TRBD1. J lost 3 bases, V lost 4 bases, and 4 bases had no gene match. The CDR3 contains 14 residues. Germline lookup yields CDR1 SGHTA and CDR2 FQGNSA. The CDR3 coding sequence is TGTGCCAGCAGCTCGGGACAGGGACTCTACGAGCAGTACTTC. Its protein is CASSSGQGLYEQYF.

This clone has more than one count but fewer than ten. The chain links TRBV15 to TRBJ2-3; 15 bases are a match to TRBD2. The germline gives CDR1 LNHNV, CDR2 YYDKDF (reference sequence). CDR3 length: 18 residues. V lost 2 bases and J lost 2; bases outside the gene matches: 5. CDR3 amino acids: CATSRSGLAGGNTDTQYF. DNA for the CDR3: TGTGCCACCAGCAGATCTGGACTAGCGGGGGGGAACACAGATACGCAGTATTTT.

The chain employs TRBV5-1 and TRBJ2-1; 10 nucleotides agree with TRBD2. Germline CDR1 SGHRS, CDR2 YFSETQ. CDR3 length: 15 amino acids. V lost 2 bases, J lost 4 bases, and 3 bases stayed unmatched. The CDR3: CASSLGTSEYNEQFF. The CDR3 bases are TGCGCCAGCAGCTTAGGGACTAGCGAGTACAATGAGCAGTTCTTC.

The chain combines TRBV5-8 with TRBJ2-1; 12 bases match TRBD2. The CDR3 spans 17 residues. CDR1 SGHTS and CDR2 YDEGEE come from the germline V gene. V lost 0 bases and J lost 4; bases outside the gene matches: 5. CDR3 loop: CASSLEATSGGYNEQFF. The CDR3 DNA is TGTGCCAGCAGCTTGGAGGCTACTAGCGGGGGGTACAATGAGCAGTTCTTC.

This clone was seen ten or more times. The rearrangement joins TRBV7-3 to TRBJ2-1; 7 bases agree with TRBD1. Germline V lookup: CDR1 SGHTA, CDR2 FQGTGA. The V segment lost 4 bases and the J segment 8 bases; nucleotides outside the gene matches: 5. The CDR3 spans 13 residues. In nucleotides, the CDR3 is TGTGCCAGCAGCTCATTTACAGGGGATGAGCAGTTCTTC. This encodes CASSSFTGDEQFF.

The rearrangement links TRBV2 to TRBJ2-3; a possible D gene is TRBD1 (5 bases). Germline assignment: CDR1 SNHLY and CDR2 FYNNEI. This CDR3 has 15 amino acids. CDR3 in DNA: TGTGCTACGAGGAAGACAGAACCTAGCACAGATACGCAGTATTTT. Protein: CATRKTEPSTDTQYF.

J is TRBJ2-4 and V is TRBV21-1; the table's TRBD2 call for D was not verified on the DNA. TRBV21-1 is deemed a pseudogene. The CDR3 has 13 residues. CDR3 coding DNA: TGTGCCAGCAGCTTCCGGGGGGGGAACATTCAGTACTTC. Protein product: CASSFRGGNIQYF.

The chain carries TRBV25-1 and TRBJ1-6; perhaps TRBD1 as D (5 bases). CDR1 and CDR2 from the germline V gene are MGHDK and SYGVNS. The CDR3 has 13 amino acids. V was pared by 5 bases and J by 7 bases, with 9 bases between. The CDR3 sequence is CASSQGQNSPLHF. In DNA form, the CDR3 reads TGTGCCAGCAGTCAGGGTCAGAATTCACCCCTCCACTTT.